This TCR beta chain was obtained from a study of T cell responses to AZD1222 COVID-19 vaccine. This CDR3 has 14 amino acids. Trimming took off 4 bases at V and 0 bases at J, with 9 bases between the two ends. Looked up from germline, CDR1 is SGHTA and CDR2 is FQGNSA. Method: immunoSEQ multiplex PCR; TCRdb's copy keeps in-frame clones and lacks some. Here the sample spans more than 85,000 clones, approximately 90% being singletons. This clone is a singleton in its sample. The V gene is TRBV7-2, the J gene TRBJ1-1, with D hard to call. The TCR comes from an adult in good health. The sample was peripheral blood, taken on day 0 of AZD1222 vaccination. The DNA for the CDR3 is TGTGCCAGCAGCTACACGATGATGAACACTGAAGCTTTCTTT. It translates to CASSYTMMNTEAFF. Drawing the rest from reference TRBV7-2 and TRBJ1-1, the complete variable domain is GAGVSQSPSNKVTEKGKDVELRCDPISGHTALYWYRQSLGQGLEFLIYFQGNSAPDKSGLPSDRFSAERTGGSVSTLTIQRTQQEDSAVYLCASSYTMMNTEAFFGQGTRLTVV.